The rows below give T cell receptor beta chains drawn from one sample of a study of regulatory T cells in long-lasting Graves disease. TCRdb reanalysed the multiplex PCR reads using MiXCR and keeps one entry per CDR3 protein. The data contain 700,000 or so distinct CDR3 sequences, about 30% of them seen just once; the ten biggest clones take up about two fifths. Source: peripheral blood mononuclear cells (PBMCs), taken when the disease was refractory, from a patient treated with antithyroid drugs. The receptors come from a female donor with Graves disease. CDR3s include the opening cysteine and the closing phenylalanine or tryptophan. A D gene is named only where the DNA matches it firmly. Where a row states a size, it is once, few, many or the class of an expanded clone; other rows omit it.

NA,TRBV7-9,NA,TRBJ1-2,TGTGCCAGCAGCTTAGAACTCGGCCCCCAGGGCTACACCTTC,CASSLELGPQGYTF
NA,TRBV6-5,NA,TRBJ1-1,TGTGCCAGCAGTTACGGGCAGGGTGGGACTTTCTTT,CASSYGQGGTFF
TRBD2,TRBV3-1,many,TRBJ2-5,TGTGCCAGCAGCAATGGGGCTAGCGGGAAAGAGACCCAGTACTTC,CASSNGASGKETQYF
TRBD2,TRBV2,NA,TRBJ2-7,TGTGCCAGCAGTGAAGCGCAGATTAGCGGGAGCCCCGAGCAGTACTTC,CASSEAQISGSPEQYF
NA,TRBV7-9,few,TRBJ1-6,TGTGCCAGCAGCAGTAACAGGGATAAAAATTCACCCCTCCACTTT,CASSSNRDKNSPLHF
TRBD1,TRBV18,NA,TRBJ1-2,TGTGCCAGCTCACCGGGACAGCTTTTCGGGGGCTACACCTTC,CASSPGQLFGGYTF
NA,TRBV7-9,NA,TRBJ2-7,TGTGCCAGCAGCTTAAGGGCAGGCTTACACGAGCAGTACTTC,CASSLRAGLHEQYF
NA,TRBV6-2/TRBV6-3,NA,TRBJ2-5,TGTGCCAGCAGAAAAGTCCCCCGAGAGACCCAGTACTTC,CASRKVPRETQYF
NA,TRBV24-1,few,TRBJ1-1,TGTGCCACCAGTTCAGGCGACACTGAAGCTTTCTTT,CATSSGDTEAFF
NA,TRBV6-2/TRBV6-3,many,TRBJ2-5,TGTGCCAGCAGTGAAGAGGGGGAGACCCAGTACTTC,CASSEEGETQYF
NA,TRBV20-1,NA,TRBJ1-5,TGCAGTGCTAGAGGGCTGGACGGTAGCAATCAGCCCCAGCATTTT,CSARGLDGSNQPQHF
NA,TRBV27,many,TRBJ1-1,TGTGCCAGCAGTTCGGTCCCGAACACTGAAGCTTTCTTT,CASSSVPNTEAFF
NA,TRBV27,many,TRBJ2-7,TGTGCCAGCAGTCGTCTCGGGGGCTACGAGCAGTACTTC,CASSRLGGYEQYF
NA,TRBV27,many,TRBJ2-5,TGTGCCAGCAGTTTATTAATGCCGGACAGCCAAGAGACCCAGTACTTC,CASSLLMPDSQETQYF
NA,TRBV11-2,many,TRBJ2-7,TGTGCCAGCAGCTTATCAGCCGGGGATCCCTACGAGCAGTACTTC,CASSLSAGDPYEQYF
NA,TRBV5-5,NA,TRBJ1-1,TGTGCCAGCAGCTTGGCGGGACGGGTGAGCACTGGAGCTTTCTTT,CASSLAGRVSTGAFF
TRBD1,TRBV19,NA,TRBJ1-1,TGTGCCAGTAACCTAGGACAGGGGGCTGAAGCTTTCTTT,CASNLGQGAEAFF
TRBD1,TRBV2,NA,TRBJ2-7,TGTGCCAGCAGTGAAGATATCACAGGGGGCATCTCCTACGAGCAGTACTTC,CASSEDITGGISYEQYF
NA,TRBV5-1,many,TRBJ2-7,TGCGCCAGTTCCTTTGGAGGCGAGCAGTACTTC,CASSFGGEQYF
NA,TRBV19,NA,TRBJ1-1,TGTGCCAGTAGTTTCGGGTTTGGGGGTGCGAACACTGAAGCTTTCTTT,CASSFGFGGANTEAFF
NA,TRBV4-1,NA,TRBJ2-5,TGCGCCAGCAGCCAAGAGGGACCCCAAGAGACCCAGTACTTC,CASSQEGPQETQYF
NA,TRBV15,NA,TRBJ1-1,TGTGCCACCAGCTTGAACAGGGAGGGTACTGAAGCTTTCTTT,CATSLNREGTEAFF
TRBD1,TRBV5-1,NA,TRBJ1-5,TGCGCCAGCAGCTGGACAGGACGGGGGTGGCAGCCCCAGCATTTT,CASSWTGRGWQPQHF
NA,TRBV10-3,NA,TRBJ1-5,TGTGCCATCAGTCGGGACCTCTCAAAGTTGGCCCAGCATTTT,CAISRDLSKLAQHF